What follows describes a single TCR beta chain. Its antigen remains unknown. The PCR had 60 Vbeta and 13 Jbeta primers. Only in-frame clones appear in the TCRdb table, and some are missing; sequencing was by immunoSEQ multiplex PCR. This table holds around 150,000 clones, 87% found once. The sample originates from a study of cytomegalovirus exposure and HLA in healthy donors. Study observations and caveats: Follow-up analysis found HLA locus-dependent TCR association rates, highest for DRB1 and lowest for HLA-C. Later analysis demonstrated an association between a missense DCLRE1C variant and TCR beta V- and J-gene trimming.

The sequencing input was PBMCs. The clonotype comes from a woman younger than 45 in good health and CMV-seronegative.

Written as DNA, the CDR3 is TGTGCCAGCAGACCTGGGGATTATGGGGCGCCCGTCTCTGGAAACACCATATATTTT. Protein sequence: CASRPGDYGAPVSGNTIYF. The genes are TRBV7-2 and TRBJ1-3, with D tentatively TRBD1 (5 bases). V was cut by 6 bases and J by 0 bases, with 24 bases left in between. The CDR3 covers 19 residues. CDR1 and CDR2 (germline): SGHTA, FQGNSA.